One sample yielded the 19 T cell receptor beta chains listed below, sequenced in a study of blood T cell repertoires in COVID-19. Sequencing used immunoSEQ multiplex PCR; TCRdb keeps in-frame clones, though not all of them. Of about 300,000 clones in the sample, 89% were seen once. Sequenced material: PBMCs or T cells enriched from blood (not recorded which). These receptor sequences come from a woman between 45 and 60 years old who had been exposed to COVID-19.

This chain links TRBV19 with TRBJ2-1, with 7 positions matching TRBD1. Germline-derived CDR1 and CDR2 are LNHDA and SQIVND (reference sequence). This CDR3 is 15 amino acids long. The ends lost 3 bases at V and 1 base at J; junction bases unmatched: 3. This chain's CDR3 is CASSIPGGSYNEQFF. CDR3 sequence (DNA): TGTGCCAGTAGTATTCCAGGGGGTTCCTACAATGAGCAGTTCTTC.

This clone showed up just a few times. The rearrangement uses TRBV7-8 and TRBJ2-3; TRBD2 agrees at 15 bases. Germline V CDR1 and CDR2: SGHVS, FQNEAQ. There are 16 residues in the CDR3. V trimming: 5 bases; J trimming: 6 bases; junction bases outside the gene matches: 6. DNA of the CDR3: TGTGCCAGCAGCGGGCGGACTAGCGGGGGGGTGGATACGCAGTATTTT. Protein product: CASSGRTSGGVDTQYF.

The V gene is TRBV28, the J gene TRBJ1-2, with 8 nucleotides matching TRBD1. CDR3 length: 12 residues. Looked up from germline, CDR1 is MDHEN and CDR2 is SYDVKM. Trimming cost V 6 bases and J 7 bases; bases outside gene matches: 4. CDR3 nucleotide sequence: TGTGCCAGCAGACTACAGGGGGGTGGCTACACCTTC. Residues: CASRLQGGGYTF.

The rearrangement uses TRBV5-1 and TRBJ2-3, with TRBD2 matching 12 bases. The CDR3 spans 16 residues. Germline V gene lookup returns CDR1 SGHRS and CDR2 YFSETQ. V was pared by 4 bases and J by 1 base, with 4 bases of the junction left unmatched. The CDR3 loop reads CASSPGLAGRTDTQYF. DNA of the CDR3: TGCGCCAGCAGCCCCGGACTAGCGGGGCGCACAGATACGCAGTATTTT.

The V gene is TRBV28, the J gene TRBJ2-2; a weak D match, TRBD2 (5 bases). Trimming left V 8 bases short and J 0 bases short, with 10 bases between. CDR1 is MDHEN and CDR2 is SYDVKM in the germline V gene. The length of the CDR3 is 14 residues. CDR3 nucleotides: TGTGCCAGCCTCAGAGGGACGAACACCGGGGAGCTGTTTTTT. Translated: CASLRGTNTGELFF.

J is TRBJ1-1 and V is TRBV18; the D gene is possibly TRBD1 (5 bases). The CDR3 has 16 amino acids. V dropped 3 bases and J dropped 0 bases, with 14 bases sitting between them. CDR1 and CDR2 (germline): KGHSH, LQKENI. The DNA of the CDR3 is TGTGCCAGCTCACCGAGAGACAGCGCTCTGAACACTGAAGCTTTCTTT. As protein: CASSPRDSALNTEAFF. Full variable domain (missing parts from reference TRBV18 and TRBJ1-1): NAGVMQNPRHLVRRRGQEARLRCSPMKGHSHVYWYRQLPEEGLKFMVYLQKENIIDESGMPKERFSAEFPKEGPSILRIQQVVRGDSAAYFCASSPRDSALNTEAFFGQGTRLTVV.

This clone was detected only a few times. The chain recombines TRBV6-5 with TRBJ2-7, with 8 nucleotides matching TRBD1. The CDR3 is made up of 14 amino acids. Germline V gene data show CDR1 as MNHEY and CDR2 as SVGAGI. Unmatched junction bases numbered 7, after V lost 6 bases and J lost 3 bases. The CDR3 reads CASSNTGGGYEQYF. CDR3 bases: TGTGCCAGCAGCAATACAGGGGGTGGCTACGAGCAGTACTTC.

CDR3 nucleotide sequence: TGTGCCAGCAGCTTGGTAGGGGAAAGCACCGGGGAGCTGTTTTTT. Its protein product is CASSLVGESTGELFF. The rearrangement uses TRBV5-6 and TRBJ2-2, with a tentative D call TRBD1 (5 bases). This CDR3 spans 15 amino acids. Per germline, CDR1 SGHDT and CDR2 YYEEEE. Trimming stripped 0 bases from V and 4 bases from J, with 10 bases between.

The J gene is TRBJ1-5, the V gene TRBV19, with D possibly matching TRBD1 (5 bases). Trimming pared 5 bases from V and 3 bases from J, leaving 11 bases between. Germline CDR1 reads LNHDA; CDR2 reads SQIVND (reference sequence). This CDR3 spans 14 amino acids. In nucleotides, the CDR3 is TGTGCCAGTAGTCCACGACAGTTCAATCAGCCCCAGCATTTT. Translated, it gives CASSPRQFNQPQHF.

V and J are TRBV30 and TRBJ1-2, with TRBD1 as a possible D gene (5 bases). V dropped 3 bases and J dropped 2 bases, with 13 bases sitting between them. CDR3 length: 14 residues. Germline CDR1 GTSNPN, CDR2 SVGIG (reference sequence). In nucleotides, the CDR3 is TGTGCCTGGAGACGAACAGGCCAGAACTATGGCTACACCTTC. Translated, it gives CAWRRTGQNYGYTF.

This clone was detected only a few times. This chain uses TRBV3-1 (or the pseudogene TRBV3-2) with TRBJ2-2; possible D gene TRBD1, 6 bases. Trimming took 9 bases from V and 1 from J, leaving 9 bases between them. The germline CDR1 and CDR2 sequences are LGHDT and YNNKEL (reference sequence). The CDR3 sequence is 13 residues long. The CDR3 reads CASRTENTGELFF. The CDR3 bases are TGTGCCAGTCGGACAGAGAACACCGGGGAGCTGTTTTTT.

The chain is built from TRBV5-1 and TRBJ2-5; TRBD2 matches 11 bases. Trimming at V came to 2 bases and at J to 2 bases, leaving 8 bases not matched to a gene. In germline, CDR1 is SGHRS, CDR2 YFSETQ. The CDR3 extends over 17 amino acids. CDR3 loop: CASSLEASGGSQETQYF. CDR3 in DNA: TGCGCCAGCAGCTTAGAGGCTAGCGGGGGGTCGCAAGAGACCCAGTACTTC.

The chain combines TRBV19 with TRBJ1-2, with D possibly being TRBD1 (5 bases). V dropped 1 base and J dropped 2 bases, with 8 bases sitting between them. Germline V lookup: CDR1 LNHDA, CDR2 SQIVND (reference sequence). The CDR3 consists of 14 residues. This CDR3 reads CASSIGQKNYGYTF. The CDR3 nucleotides read TGTGCCAGTAGTATAGGACAGAAGAACTATGGCTACACCTTC.

The rearrangement uses TRBV12-2 and TRBJ2-3; TRBD2 is the table's D call, not checked against the DNA. TRBV12-2 corresponds to a pseudogene. The CDR3 spans 13 residues. In DNA, the CDR3 is TGTGCAAGTCCGGGCGGGGTCACAGATACGCAGTATTTT. Translated: CASPGGVTDTQYF.

This clone came up once. The chain has TRBV12-3 or TRBV12-4 and TRBJ1-5; D gene uncertain. V lost 5 bases and J 3 bases, leaving 8 bases between the germline ends. There are 13 residues in the CDR3. The CDR3 DNA follows: TGTGCCAGCAGTAAACAAACCAATCAGCCCCAGCATTTT. It specifies CASSKQTNQPQHF.

The chain uses TRBV4-2 and TRBJ1-5; 7 positions agree with TRBD1. Germline CDR1 is LGHNA and CDR2 is YNFKEQ. The CDR3 is 15 amino acids. Trimming took 0 bases from V and 6 from J; bases not matched to a gene: 5. Here the CDR3 DNA reads TGTGCCAGCAGCCAAGATGTAGGGGGCACTCAGCCCCAGCATTTT. This codes for CASSQDVGGTQPQHF.

The J gene is TRBJ1-2, the V gene TRBV30, with D uncertain. Trimming shortened V by 4 bases and J by 8 bases, and 20 bases separated the two germline ends. Germline V CDR1 and CDR2: GTSNPN, SVGIG (reference sequence). This CDR3 is built from 14 residues. DNA of the CDR3: TGTGCCTGGACTATCTCGCCCATAGCCGGGGGCTACACCTTC. Encoded protein: CAWTISPIAGGYTF.

The chain has TRBV3-1 (or the pseudogene TRBV3-2) and TRBJ1-1; 10 positions match TRBD1. V was clipped by 5 bases and J by 5 bases; unmatched bases: 11. This CDR3 region has 16 residues. CDR1 is LGHDT and CDR2 is YNNKEL in the germline V gene (reference sequence). The CDR3 is CASSWDRGVVGTEAFF. The CDR3 region has the DNA TGTGCCAGCAGCTGGGACAGGGGAGTAGTAGGTACTGAAGCTTTCTTT.

J is TRBJ2-3 and V is TRBV18; no definite D call. The CDR3 is made up of 13 amino acids. V shed 2 bases and J shed 1 base, with 4 bases lying between them. CDR1 KGHSH and CDR2 LQKENI come from the germline V gene. CDR3 in amino acids: CASSPRGTDTQYF. The CDR3 DNA reads as TGTGCCAGCTCACCAAGAGGCACAGATACGCAGTATTTT.